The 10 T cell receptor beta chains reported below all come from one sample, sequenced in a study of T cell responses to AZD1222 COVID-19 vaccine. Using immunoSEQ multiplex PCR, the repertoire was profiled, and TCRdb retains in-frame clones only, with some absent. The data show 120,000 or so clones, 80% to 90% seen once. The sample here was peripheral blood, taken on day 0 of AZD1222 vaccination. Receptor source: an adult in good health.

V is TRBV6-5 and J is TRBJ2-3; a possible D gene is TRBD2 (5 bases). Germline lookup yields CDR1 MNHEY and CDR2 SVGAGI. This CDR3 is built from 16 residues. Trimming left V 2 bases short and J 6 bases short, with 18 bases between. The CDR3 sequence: CASSYDRDNARDTQYF. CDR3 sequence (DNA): TGTGCCAGCAGTTACGATCGGGATAACGCACGTGATACGCAGTATTTT.

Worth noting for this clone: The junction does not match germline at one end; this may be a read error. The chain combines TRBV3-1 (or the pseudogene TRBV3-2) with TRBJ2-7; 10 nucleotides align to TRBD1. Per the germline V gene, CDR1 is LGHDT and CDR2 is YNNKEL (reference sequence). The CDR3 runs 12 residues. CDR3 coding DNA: TGTGCCAGCAGCCAGCGGGACAGGGGTTGGGACTTC. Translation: CASSQRDRGWDF.

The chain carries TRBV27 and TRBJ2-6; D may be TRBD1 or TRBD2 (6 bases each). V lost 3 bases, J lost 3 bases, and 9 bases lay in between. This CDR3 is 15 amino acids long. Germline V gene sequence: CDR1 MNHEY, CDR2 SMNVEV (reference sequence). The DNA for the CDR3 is TGTGCCAGCAGTTTGGGGGGCGGTGGGGCCAACGTCCTGACTTTC. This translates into CASSLGGGGANVLTF.

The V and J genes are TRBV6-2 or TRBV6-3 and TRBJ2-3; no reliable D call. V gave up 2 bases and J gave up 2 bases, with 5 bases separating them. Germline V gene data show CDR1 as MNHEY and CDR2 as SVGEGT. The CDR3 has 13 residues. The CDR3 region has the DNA TGTGCCAGCAGTTACCGCCTCACAGATACGCAGTATTTT. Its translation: CASSYRLTDTQYF.

The CDR3 spells CASSVEYGTEAFF. In nucleotides, the CDR3 is TGTGCCAGCAGCGTAGAATATGGGACTGAAGCTTTCTTT. This chain connects TRBV9 to TRBJ1-1; D is unclear. Germline-derived CDR1 and CDR2 are SGDLS and YYNGEE. There are 13 residues in the CDR3. Trimming pared 0 bases from V and 5 bases from J, leaving 8 bases between.

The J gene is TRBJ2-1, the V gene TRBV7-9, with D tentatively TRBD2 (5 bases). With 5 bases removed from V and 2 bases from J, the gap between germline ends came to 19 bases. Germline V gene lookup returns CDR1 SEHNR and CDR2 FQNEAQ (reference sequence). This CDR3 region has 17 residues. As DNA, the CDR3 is TGTGCCAGCAGCCCCCCCCCGGGAAGGTCTCCCTACAATGAGCAGTTCTTC. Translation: CASSPPPGRSPYNEQFF.

The chain's CDR3 is CASSQEGQTYEQYF. The CDR3 DNA is TGTGCCAGCAGCCAAGAGGGGCAAACGTACGAGCAGTACTTC. This chain links TRBV3-1 (or the pseudogene TRBV3-2) with TRBJ2-7, with D possibly matching TRBD1 (5 bases). The V and J ends lost 0 bases and 4 bases respectively, with 10 bases between them. This CDR3 spans 14 amino acids. Germline V CDR1 and CDR2: LGHDT, YNNKEL (reference sequence).

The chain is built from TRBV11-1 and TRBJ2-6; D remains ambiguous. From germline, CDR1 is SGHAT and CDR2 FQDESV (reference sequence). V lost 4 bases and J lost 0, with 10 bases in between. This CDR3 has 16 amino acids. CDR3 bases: TGTGCCAGCAGCTCCAGTAGAGTCTCTGGGGCCAACGTCCTGACTTTC. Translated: CASSSSRVSGANVLTF. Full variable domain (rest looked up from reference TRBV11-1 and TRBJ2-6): EAEVAQSPRYKITEKSQAVAFWCDPISGHATLYWYRQILGQGPELLVQFQDESVVDDSQLPKDRFSAERLKGVDSTLKIQPAELGDSAMYLCASSSSRVSGANVLTFGAGSRLTVL.

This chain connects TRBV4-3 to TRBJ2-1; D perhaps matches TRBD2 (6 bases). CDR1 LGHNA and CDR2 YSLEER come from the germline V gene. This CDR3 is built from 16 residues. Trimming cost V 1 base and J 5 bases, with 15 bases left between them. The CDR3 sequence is CASSQVGRGIHNEQFF. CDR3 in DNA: TGCGCCAGCAGCCAAGTGGGGCGGGGTATACACAATGAGCAGTTCTTC.

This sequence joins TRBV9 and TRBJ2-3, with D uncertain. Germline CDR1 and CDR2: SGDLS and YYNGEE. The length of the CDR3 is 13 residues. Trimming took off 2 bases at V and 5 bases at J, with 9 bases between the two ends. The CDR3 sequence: CASSVSQLDTQYF. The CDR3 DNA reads TGTGCCAGCAGCGTCAGCCAGTTAGATACGCAGTATTTT.